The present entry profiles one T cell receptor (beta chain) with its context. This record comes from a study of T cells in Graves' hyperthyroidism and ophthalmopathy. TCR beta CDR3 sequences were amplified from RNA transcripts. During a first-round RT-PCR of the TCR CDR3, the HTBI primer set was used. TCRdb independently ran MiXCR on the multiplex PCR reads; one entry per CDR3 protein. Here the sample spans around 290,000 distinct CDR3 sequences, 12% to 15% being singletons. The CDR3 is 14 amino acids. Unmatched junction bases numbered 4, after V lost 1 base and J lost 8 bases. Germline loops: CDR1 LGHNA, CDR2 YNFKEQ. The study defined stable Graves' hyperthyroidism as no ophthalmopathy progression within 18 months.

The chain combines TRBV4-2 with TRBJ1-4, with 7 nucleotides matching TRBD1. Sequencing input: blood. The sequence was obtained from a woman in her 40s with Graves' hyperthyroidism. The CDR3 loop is CASSQGTGWEKLFF. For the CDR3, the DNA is TGTGCCAGCAGCCAAGGGACAGGATGGGAAAAACTGTTTTTT.